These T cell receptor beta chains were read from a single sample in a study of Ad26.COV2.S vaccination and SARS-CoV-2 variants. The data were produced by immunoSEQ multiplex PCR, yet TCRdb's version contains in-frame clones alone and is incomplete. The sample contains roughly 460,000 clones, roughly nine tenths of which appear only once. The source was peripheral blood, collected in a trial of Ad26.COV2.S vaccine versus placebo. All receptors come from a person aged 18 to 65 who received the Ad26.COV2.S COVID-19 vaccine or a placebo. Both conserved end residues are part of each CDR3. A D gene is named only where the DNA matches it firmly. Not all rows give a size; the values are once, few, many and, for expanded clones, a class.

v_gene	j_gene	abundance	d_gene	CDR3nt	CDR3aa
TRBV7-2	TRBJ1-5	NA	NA	TGTGCCAGCAGCTCCGGGCAAGGGGATCAGCCCCAGCATTTT	CASSSGQGDQPQHF
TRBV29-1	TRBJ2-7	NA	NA	TGCAGCGTTAGGTCGAGCTACGAGCAGTACTTC	CSVRSSYEQYF
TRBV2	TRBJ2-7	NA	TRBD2	TGTGCCAGCAGTGAATGGGGGGGACTAGCGGGAGCGGGGTCCAGCTACGAGCAGTACTTC	CASSEWGGLAGAGSSYEQYF
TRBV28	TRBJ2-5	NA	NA	TGTGCCAGCAGTTTACCGACAAGGACACTACAAGAGACCCAGTACTTC	CASSLPTRTLQETQYF
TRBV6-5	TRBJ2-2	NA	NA	TGTGCCAGCAGTTACGGGCCCCGCACCGGGGAGCTGTTTTTT	CASSYGPRTGELFF
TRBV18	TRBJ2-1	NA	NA	TGTGCCAGCTCACCGAGAATCAATGAGCAGTTCTTC	CASSPRINEQFF
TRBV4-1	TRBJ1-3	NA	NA	TGCGCCAGCAGCCAAGAACAGGAAGGGAGAAACACCATATATTTT	CASSQEQEGRNTIYF
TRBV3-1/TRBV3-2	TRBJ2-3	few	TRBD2	TGTGCCAGCAGCCAAGGGACTAGCGGCACAGATACGCAGTATTTT	CASSQGTSGTDTQYF
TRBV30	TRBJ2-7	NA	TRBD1	TGTGCCTGGAGTGGTACCGGGACAGGGTTCGACGAGCAGTACTTC	CAWSGTGTGFDEQYF
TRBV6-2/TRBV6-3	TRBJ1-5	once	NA	TGTGCCAGCAGTTATTGGGGCACCCAGCCCCAGCATTTT	CASSYWGTQPQHF
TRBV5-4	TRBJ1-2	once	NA	TGTGCCAGCAGCTTGGCCGGCTCGGGACAAGCTAACTATGGCTACACCTTC	CASSLAGSGQANYGYTF
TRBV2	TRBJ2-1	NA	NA	TGTGCCAGCAGCAGGGGTATCAATGAGCAGTTCTTC	CASSRGINEQFF
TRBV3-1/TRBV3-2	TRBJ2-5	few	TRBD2	TGTGCCAGCAGCAACGAAGGAGCGGGGCCTGAGACCCAGTACTTC	CASSNEGAGPETQYF
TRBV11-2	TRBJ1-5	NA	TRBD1	TGTGCCAGCAGCCCTCAGGGGGTTGGTCAGCCCCAGCATTTT	CASSPQGVGQPQHF
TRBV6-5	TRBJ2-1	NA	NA	TGTGCCAGCAGTTACTCGGGGGAGGATTGGGACAATGAGCAGTTCTTC	CASSYSGEDWDNEQFF
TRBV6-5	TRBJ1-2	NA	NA	TGTGCCAGCGGCTCAGAACAGGGCTACACCTTC	CASGSEQGYTF
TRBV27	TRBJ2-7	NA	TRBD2	TGTGCCTCCGGGGAGCCCTTTAGCGGGGGGGGCGGCGAGCAGTACTTC	CASGEPFSGGGGEQYF
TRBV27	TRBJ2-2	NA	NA	TGTGCCAGCAGTTCCCGACAGGCGAACACCGGGGAGCTGTTTTTT	CASSSRQANTGELFF
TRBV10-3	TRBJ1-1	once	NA	TGTGCCATCAGTGGGGGAACCGACATGCCTGAAGCTTTCTTT	CAISGGTDMPEAFF
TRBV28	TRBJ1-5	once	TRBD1	TGTGCCAGCGACAGGGTCCCTAGCAATCAGCCCCAGCATTTT	CASDRVPSNQPQHF
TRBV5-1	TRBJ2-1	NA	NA	TGCGCCAGCATGGGGCCGGGAGTAGAATCGGATGAGCAGTTCTTC	CASMGPGVESDEQFF
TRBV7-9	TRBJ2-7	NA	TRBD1	TGTGCCAGCAGCCTGGGACAGGGGTACTCCTACGAGCAGTACTTC	CASSLGQGYSYEQYF
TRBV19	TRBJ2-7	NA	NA	TGTGCCAGTAGTATCGGCCGGTCAAGACCCTACGAGCAGTACTTC	CASSIGRSRPYEQYF
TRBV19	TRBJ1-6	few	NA	TGTGCCAGTAGTATTGGTTACGGCGGGACGCCCAATTCACCCCTCCACTTT	CASSIGYGGTPNSPLHF
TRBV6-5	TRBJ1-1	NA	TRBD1	TGTGCCAGCAGTTACACGGACAGGGCTGGGGGTGAAGCTTTCTTT	CASSYTDRAGGEAFF
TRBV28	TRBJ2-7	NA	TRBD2	TGTGCCAGCAGTCGGGGTAGCGGGAGCCACGAGCAGTACTTC	CASSRGSGSHEQYF
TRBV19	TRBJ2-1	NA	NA	TGTGCCAGTAGTATTACCGGGGGACCGTCCCTCTCCTACAATGAGCAGTTCTTC	CASSITGGPSLSYNEQFF
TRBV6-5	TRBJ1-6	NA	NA	TGTGCCAGCAGTCAGGGGTTTTACTCACCCCTCCACTTT	CASSQGFYSPLHF
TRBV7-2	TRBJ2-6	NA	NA	TGTGCCAGCAGCTTAGCGCGTCTAGGACACTCTGGGGCCAACGTCCTGACTTTC	CASSLARLGHSGANVLTF
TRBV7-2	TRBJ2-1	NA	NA	TGTGCCAGCAGCTGGAGGGTGGGGCGGGGACCGCACAATGAGCAGTTCTTC	CASSWRVGRGPHNEQFF
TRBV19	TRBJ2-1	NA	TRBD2	TGTGCCAGTAAAATCTCTAGCGGAGGATACAATGAGCAGTTCTTC	CASKISSGGYNEQFF
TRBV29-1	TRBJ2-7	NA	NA	TGCAGCGTTGAAGGGGTCTCCTACGAGCAGTACTTC	CSVEGVSYEQYF
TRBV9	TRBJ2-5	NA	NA	TGTGCCAGCAGCCCAACAGGTGGGGGTGGCCGGGAGACCCAGTACTTC	CASSPTGGGGRETQYF
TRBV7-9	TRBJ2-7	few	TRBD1	TGTGCCAGCAGCTATCCTCGGACAGGGTTATACGAGCAGTACTTC	CASSYPRTGLYEQYF
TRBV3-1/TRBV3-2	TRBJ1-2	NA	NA	TGTGCCAGCAGCCAAGGCCAGCGGGACTGCACCTTC	CASSQGQRDCTF
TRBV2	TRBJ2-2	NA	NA	TGTGCCAGTACCGGACAACTCGCGAACACCGGGGAGCTGTTTTTT	CASTGQLANTGELFF
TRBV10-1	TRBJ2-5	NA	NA	TGCGCCAGCAGTGAGCAGGGAGAGACCCAGTACTTC	CASSEQGETQYF
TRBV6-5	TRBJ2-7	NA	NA	TGTGCCAGCAGTTATTCCAGATCCTACGAGCAGTACTTC	CASSYSRSYEQYF
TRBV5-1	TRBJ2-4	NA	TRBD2	TGCGCCAGCAGCACCGGACTAGAGAACATTCAGTACTTC	CASSTGLENIQYF
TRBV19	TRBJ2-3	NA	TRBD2	TGTGCCAGTAGCTCTAACCGACGGACTAGCGGGCAAGCCTCCGGGACGCAGTATTTT	CASSSNRRTSGQASGTQYF
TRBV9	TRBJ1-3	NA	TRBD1	TGTGCCAGCAGCGTCCTACCCGGGACAGGGTCATCAGGAAACACCATATATTTT	CASSVLPGTGSSGNTIYF
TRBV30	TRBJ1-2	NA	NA	TGTGCCTGGAGTGGAGGGTTTCTACGCTATGGCTACACCTTC	CAWSGGFLRYGYTF